The 13 T cell receptor beta chains listed next were all sequenced from one sample in a study of T cells after yellow fever vaccination. TCRdb re-analysed the 5' RACE reads in MiXCR, keeping a single row per CDR3 protein. There are some 99,000 distinct CDR3 sequences in the sample; under 7% occur only once, and about 40% lies in the top ten. Sequencing was performed on CD8+ T cells sorted from PBMCs, taken 10 days after the yellow fever booster vaccination. The receptors come from a young man who received the YFV17D yellow fever vaccine.

This clonotype has only a few counts. The chain carries TRBV7-6 and TRBJ2-7, with D unresolved. The CDR3 totals 14 residues. CDR1 and CDR2 from the germline V gene are SGHVS and FNYEAQ. Trimming took 5 bases from V and 1 from J, leaving 12 bases between them. The CDR3 DNA is TGTGCCAGCAGCCGAACCCAGTTATCCTACGAGCAGTACTTC. Its protein is CASSRTQLSYEQYF. The full variable domain, with the rest looked up from reference TRBV7-6 and TRBJ2-7, is GAGVSQSPRYKVTKRGQDVALRCDPISGHVSLYWYRQALGQGPEFLTYFNYEAQQDKSGLPNDRFSAERPEGSISTLTIQRTEQRDSAMYRCASSRTQLSYEQYFGPGTRLTVT.

The chain is built from TRBV7-2 and TRBJ2-3; the D is unclear. The V gene's germline CDR1 is SGHTA and CDR2 FQGNSA. V was pared by 2 bases and J by 5 bases, with 5 bases between. This CDR3 has 12 residues. The CDR3 sequence: CASSLLLDTQYF. The CDR3 DNA reads TGTGCCAGCAGCTTACTTTTAGATACGCAGTATTTT. The full variable domain, in which reference TRBV7-2 and TRBJ2-3 provide the parts outside the CDR3, is GAGVSQSPSNKVTEKGKDVELRCDPISGHTALYWYRQSLGQGLEFLIYFQGNSAPDKSGLPSDRFSAERTGGSVSTLTIQRTQQEDSAVYLCASSLLLDTQYFGPGTRLTVL.

This clonotype appeared a few times. The J gene is TRBJ2-6, the V gene TRBV27; D may be TRBD1 (5 bases). CDR1 is MNHEY, CDR2 SMNVEV, per germline (reference sequence). V was shortened by 6 bases and J by 1 base, with 7 bases between the two germline ends. The CDR3 covers 14 residues. CDR3: CASRPGSGANVLTF. CDR3 nucleotides: TGTGCCAGCAGACCAGGGTCTGGGGCCAACGTCCTGACTTTC.

This clonotype was seen a handful of times. The chain couples TRBV4-1 to TRBJ2-2, with unresolved D. Germline V gives CDR1 MGHRA, CDR2 YSYEKL. This CDR3 has 15 residues. Trimming pared 10 bases from V and 2 bases from J, leaving 17 bases between. In nucleotides, the CDR3 is TGCGCCACCTCACCGGGCCCGGCCAACACCGGGGAGCTGTTTTTT. Its translation is CATSPGPANTGELFF.

The V call is TRBV23-1, the J call TRBJ2-2; D is perhaps TRBD2 (6 bases). TRBV23-1 has ORF status, its function being uncertain. The V and J ends lost 6 bases and 2 bases respectively, with 13 bases between them. The CDR3 covers 15 residues. The CDR3 loop reads CASSFRRGNTGELFF. For the CDR3, the DNA is TGCGCCAGCAGCTTTCGGCGGGGAAACACCGGGGAGCTGTTTTTT.

The chain links TRBV18 to TRBJ2-1; D might be TRBD1 (7 bases). V lost 6 bases to trimming and J lost 4 bases, with 13 bases between them. The CDR3 is 14 residues long. In germline, CDR1 is KGHSH, CDR2 LQKENI. This CDR3 reads CASSRDSLYNEQFF. The DNA of the CDR3 is TGTGCCAGCTCGCGGGACAGCCTTTACAATGAGCAGTTCTTC.

Ten or more counts support this clonotype. The chain employs TRBV6-5 and TRBJ2-4; TRBD1 matches 9 bases. From germline, CDR1 is MNHEY and CDR2 SVGAGI. The CDR3 extends over 14 amino acids. Trimming at V came to 6 bases and at J to 8 bases, leaving 8 bases not matched to a gene. The chain's CDR3 is CASSRGQGRDIQYF. The DNA for the CDR3 is TGTGCCAGCAGCCGGGGACAGGGAAGGGACATTCAGTACTTC.

Only a few counts were recorded for this clonotype. The chain couples TRBV9 to TRBJ2-3; 13 bases line up with TRBD2. Per the germline V gene, CDR1 is SGDLS and CDR2 is YYNGEE. This CDR3 is built from 16 residues. V shed 7 bases, J shed 1 base, and the junction held 6 bases outside the gene matches. The CDR3: CASRSGTSGGTDTQYF. CDR3 nucleotide sequence: TGTGCCAGCCGATCCGGGACTAGCGGGGGCACAGATACGCAGTATTTT.

This rearrangement joins TRBV29-1 to TRBJ1-2; D perhaps matches TRBD1 (5 bases). Germline CDR1 and CDR2: SQVTM and ANQGSEA. CDR3 length: 12 amino acids. The V gene lost 6 bases and the J gene lost 5 bases, with 13 bases spanning the gap. The CDR3 is CSVIGWTYGYTF. The CDR3, as DNA: TGCAGCGTAATCGGGTGGACATATGGCTACACCTTC.

This clonotype showed up just a few times. V usage is TRBV12-3 or TRBV12-4 and J usage is TRBJ2-1; 8 nucleotides line up with TRBD2. With 5 bases clipped from V and 9 bases from J, the junction kept 9 bases outside the gene matches. This CDR3 spans 14 amino acids. The CDR3 bases are TGTGCCAGCAGTCCCCCGGGGGGGCAGGGTGAGCAGTTCTTC. Translating gives CASSPPGGQGEQFF.

This clonotype turned up a few times. The V call is TRBV5-6, the J call TRBJ1-1, with 7 bases lining up with TRBD1. The CDR3 has 12 residues. V lost 5 bases, J lost 7 bases, and 5 bases stayed unmatched. Germline V lookup: CDR1 SGHDT, CDR2 YYEEEE. The CDR3 DNA sequence: TGTGCCAGCAGTTGGACAGGATTTGAAGCTTTCTTT. Protein sequence: CASSWTGFEAFF.

This clonotype was counted between two and nine times. The genes are TRBV27 and TRBJ2-5; the D gene is possibly TRBD2 (5 bases). CDR3 size: 16 residues. Germline values: CDR1 MNHEY, CDR2 SMNVEV (reference sequence). Trimming removed 5 bases from V and 5 bases from J, with 21 bases in between. CDR3 amino acids: CASSTRGSLEMETQYF. The DNA for the CDR3 is TGTGCCAGCAGTACCCGGGGTAGCCTGGAAATGGAGACCCAGTACTTC.

The J gene is TRBJ2-2, the V gene TRBV4-3, with a weak D call TRBD2 (5 bases). This CDR3 is 19 amino acids long. The V gene's germline CDR1 is LGHNA and CDR2 YSLEER. With 0 bases removed from V and 3 bases from J, the gap between germline ends came to 20 bases. The chain's CDR3 is CASSQDRGVVFTDTGELFF. CDR3 coding DNA: TGCGCCAGCAGCCAAGATCGGGGAGTGGTTTTTACAGACACCGGGGAGCTGTTTTTT.